This note documents a single T cell receptor beta chain sequence. Its antigen is not known. The sample is drawn from a study of early T cells in non-severe SARS-CoV-2 infection. Study-wide background: The authors sequenced bulk RNA from unsorted whole blood, leaving chains unpaired.

The germline V and J ends were trimmed by 3 bases and 0 bases, with 9 bases remaining between them. The CDR3 has 15 amino acids. Germline assignment: CDR1 SNHLY and CDR2 FYNNEI. The library protocol tagged individual cDNA molecules with unique molecular identifiers. TCRdb called the 5' RACE reads again in MiXCR, with one record for every CDR3 protein. Among 90,000 or so distinct CDR3 sequences listed, 14% to 15% were seen once. Study findings and constraints: Clonotype matching in VDJdb favored anti-spike CD8 responses and did not capture private and CD4 specificities.

This chain connects TRBV2 to TRBJ2-1, with unresolved D. Sequenced material: whole blood. The TCR sequence derives from an adult who was a healthcare worker with PCR-confirmed SARS-CoV-2 infection or an uninfected control (not recorded which). The CDR3, as DNA: TGTGCCAGCAGTGACGGTCCGGGCTCCTACAATGAGCAGTTCTTC. Translating it yields CASSDGPGSYNEQFF.